This TCR beta chain was observed in a study of blood T cell repertoires in COVID-19. Profiling relied on immunoSEQ multiplex PCR, and the TCRdb table lists in-frame clones only, not all of them. The sample carries about 140,000 clones, around 83% recorded once. Sequenced material: peripheral blood. The source is a man aged 55 to 70 with active or convalescent COVID-19.

The chain's CDR3 is CASSWSSSYEQYV. CDR3 sequence (DNA): TGTGCCAGCAGCTGGAGCAGCTCCTACGAGCAGTACGTC. The rearrangement joins TRBV7-2 to TRBJ2-7, with D unclear. This CDR3 is 13 amino acids long. Germline lookup yields CDR1 SGHTA and CDR2 FQGNSA. Deletions cut 4 bases from V and 0 bases from J, with 7 bases between.